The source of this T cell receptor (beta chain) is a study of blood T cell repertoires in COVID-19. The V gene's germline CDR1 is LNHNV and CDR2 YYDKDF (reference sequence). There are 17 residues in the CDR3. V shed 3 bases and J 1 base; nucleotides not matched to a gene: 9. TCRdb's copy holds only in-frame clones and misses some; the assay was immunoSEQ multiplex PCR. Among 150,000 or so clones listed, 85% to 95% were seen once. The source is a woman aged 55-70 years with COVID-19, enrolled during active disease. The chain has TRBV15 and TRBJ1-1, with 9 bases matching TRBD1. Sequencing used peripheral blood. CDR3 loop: CATSSSGQGDRNTEAFF. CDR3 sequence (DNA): TGTGCCACCAGCAGTTCGGGACAGGGTGATCGGAACACTGAAGCTTTCTTT.